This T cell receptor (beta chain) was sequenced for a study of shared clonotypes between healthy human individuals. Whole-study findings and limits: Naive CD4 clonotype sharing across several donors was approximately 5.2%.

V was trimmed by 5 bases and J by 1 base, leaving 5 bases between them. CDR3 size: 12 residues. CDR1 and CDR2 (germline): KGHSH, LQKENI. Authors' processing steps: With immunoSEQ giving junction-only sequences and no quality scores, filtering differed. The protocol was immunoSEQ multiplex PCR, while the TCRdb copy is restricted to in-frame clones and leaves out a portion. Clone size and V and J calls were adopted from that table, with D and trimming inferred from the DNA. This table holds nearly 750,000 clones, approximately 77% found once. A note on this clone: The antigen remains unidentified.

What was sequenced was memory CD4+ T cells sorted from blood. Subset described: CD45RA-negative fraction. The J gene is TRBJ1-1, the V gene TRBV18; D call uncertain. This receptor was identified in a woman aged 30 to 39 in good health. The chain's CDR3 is CASSSENTEAFF. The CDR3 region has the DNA TGTGCCAGCTCATCCGAGAACACTGAAGCTTTCTTT. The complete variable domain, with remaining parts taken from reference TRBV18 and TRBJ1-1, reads NAGVMQNPRHLVRRRGQEARLRCSPMKGHSHVYWYRQLPEEGLKFMVYLQKENIIDESGMPKERFSAEFPKEGPSILRIQQVVRGDSAAYFCASSSENTEAFFGQGTRLTVV.